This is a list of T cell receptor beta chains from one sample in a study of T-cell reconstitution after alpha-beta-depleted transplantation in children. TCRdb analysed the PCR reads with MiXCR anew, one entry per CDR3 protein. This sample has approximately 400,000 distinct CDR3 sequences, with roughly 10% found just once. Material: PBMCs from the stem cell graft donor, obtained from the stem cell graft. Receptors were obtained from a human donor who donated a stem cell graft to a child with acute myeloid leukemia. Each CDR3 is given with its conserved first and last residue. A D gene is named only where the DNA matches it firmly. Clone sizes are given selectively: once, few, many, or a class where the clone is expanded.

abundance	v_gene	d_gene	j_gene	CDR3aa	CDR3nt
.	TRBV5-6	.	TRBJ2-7	CASRRAGGTETPYEQYF	TGTGCCAGCAGAAGGGCCGGCGGGACAGAGACACCCTACGAGCAGTACTTC
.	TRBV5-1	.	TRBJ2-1	CASSYTYSLRKGNEQFF	TGCGCCAGCAGCTACACCTACTCGCTTCGGAAAGGCAATGAGCAGTTCTTC
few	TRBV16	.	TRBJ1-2	CASSQLPADGYTF	TGTGCCAGCAGCCAACTCCCGGCGGATGGCTACACCTTC
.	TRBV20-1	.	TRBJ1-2	CSAPVDRSYGYTF	TGCAGTGCCCCCGTCGACAGAAGCTATGGCTACACCTTC
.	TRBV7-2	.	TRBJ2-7	CASSRQLSYEQYF	TGTGCCAGCAGCCGACAGCTCTCCTACGAGCAGTACTTC
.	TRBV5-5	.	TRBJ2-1	CASTRDGDPYNEQFF	TGTGCCAGCACCCGTGACGGGGACCCCTACAATGAGCAGTTCTTC
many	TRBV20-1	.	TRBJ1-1	CSALGLGNTEAFF	TGCAGTGCTCTCGGGTTGGGGAACACTGAAGCTTTCTTT
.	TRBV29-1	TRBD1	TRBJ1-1	CSAGQANTEAFF	TGCAGCGCGGGACAGGCGAACACTGAAGCTTTCTTT
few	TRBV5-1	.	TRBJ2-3	CASSLAPQGSTDTQYF	TGCGCCAGCAGCTTGGCCCCGCAAGGGAGCACAGATACGCAGTATTTT
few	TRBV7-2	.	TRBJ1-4	CASSLASKKLNEKLFF	TGTGCCAGCAGCTTAGCTTCGAAGAAACTAAATGAAAAACTGTTTTTT
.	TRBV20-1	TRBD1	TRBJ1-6	CSANRDSNSPLHF	TGCAGTGCGAATCGGGACAGCAATTCACCCCTCCACTTT
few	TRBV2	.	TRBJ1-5	CASSEDVVDSNQPQHF	TGTGCCAGCAGTGAGGACGTTGTGGATAGCAATCAGCCCCAGCATTTT
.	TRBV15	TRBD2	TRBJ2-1	CATSPSGGSGLEQFF	TGTGCCACCAGTCCGAGCGGGGGCTCTGGTTTGGAGCAGTTCTTC
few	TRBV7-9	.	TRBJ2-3	CASTQGRADTQYF	TGTGCCAGCACCCAAGGACGGGCAGATACGCAGTATTTT
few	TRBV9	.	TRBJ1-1	CASSLLGGKTEAFF	TGTGCCAGCAGCCTCCTGGGGGGGAAGACTGAAGCTTTCTTT
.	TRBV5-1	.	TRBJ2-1	CASSLFAASGNEQFF	TGCGCCAGCAGCTTGTTCGCAGCCAGCGGCAATGAGCAGTTCTTC
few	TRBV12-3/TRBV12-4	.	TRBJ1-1	CASSQGYNTEAFF	TGTGCCAGCAGCCAGGGGTATAACACTGAAGCTTTCTTT
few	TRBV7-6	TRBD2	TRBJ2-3	CASSRASGSESTDTQYF	TGTGCCAGCAGCCGGGCTAGCGGGAGTGAGAGCACAGATACGCAGTATTTT
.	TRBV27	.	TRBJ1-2	CASTPKDRNYGYTF	TGTGCCAGCACCCCGAAAGACAGGAACTATGGCTACACCTTC
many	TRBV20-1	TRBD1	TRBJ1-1	CSVTGVTEAFF	TGCAGCGTCACAGGGGTGACTGAAGCTTTCTTT
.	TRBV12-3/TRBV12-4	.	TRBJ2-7	CASSRGGQSEQYF	TGTGCCAGCAGCAGGGGGGGGCAAAGCGAGCAGTACTTC
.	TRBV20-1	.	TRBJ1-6	CSALRTSSYNSPLHF	TGCAGTGCTCTCCGGACAAGCTCCTATAATTCACCCCTCCACTTT
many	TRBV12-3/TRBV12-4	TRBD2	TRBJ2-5	CASSRAGVRETQYF	TGTGCCAGCAGCAGAGCGGGAGTCAGGGAGACCCAGTACTTC
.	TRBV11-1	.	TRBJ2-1	CASSPGRVNEQFF	TGTGCCAGCAGCCCCGGACGGGTCAATGAGCAGTTCTTC
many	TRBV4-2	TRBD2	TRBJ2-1	CASSQGAGIAGGSYNEQFF	TGTGCCAGCAGCCAAGGGGCGGGAATAGCGGGAGGGTCCTACAATGAGCAGTTCTTC
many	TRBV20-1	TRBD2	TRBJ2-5	CSAPKSGGQETQYF	TGCAGTGCCCCGAAGAGCGGGGGCCAAGAGACCCAGTACTTC